This entry lists 24 T cell receptor beta chains sequenced from one sample in a study of blood T cell repertoires in COVID-19. Clones were sequenced by immunoSEQ multiplex PCR, and TCRdb holds only the in-frame ones, with some missing. The sample gives 200,000 to 300,000 clones, about 88% of which show up once; roughly 1.8% is in the top ten. The sequenced sample consisted of peripheral blood. The receptors shown here come from a man under 40 with active or convalescent COVID-19.

This chain joins TRBV3-1 (or the pseudogene TRBV3-2) and TRBJ1-1; no clear D gene. The CDR3 loop spans 12 amino acids. The V end lost 6 bases, the J end lost 4 bases, and 9 bases lay between the germline ends. Per germline, CDR1 LGHDT and CDR2 YNNKEL (reference sequence). This CDR3 is CASRGEFTEAFF. In DNA form, the CDR3 reads TGTGCCAGCAGAGGAGAATTCACTGAAGCTTTCTTT.

The chain combines TRBV2 with TRBJ2-1, with 11 bases matching TRBD2. V trimming: 6 bases; J trimming: 4 bases; junction bases outside the gene matches: 5. From germline, CDR1 is SNHLY and CDR2 FYNNEI. The CDR3 runs to 15 residues. CDR3 in amino acids: CASRVSGGVYNEQFF. The CDR3 nucleotides are TGTGCCAGCAGGGTTAGCGGGGGGGTTTACAATGAGCAGTTCTTC.

The genes are TRBV6-2 or TRBV6-3 and TRBJ1-5; a possible D gene is TRBD1 (6 bases). The CDR3 is 14 amino acids. The V and J ends lost 4 bases and 6 bases respectively, with 13 bases between them. Germline V CDR1 and CDR2: MNHEY, SVGEGT. CDR3 DNA sequence: TGTGCCAGCAGTTTACAGGGTGGGGCTCAGCCCCAGCATTTT. Translating gives CASSLQGGAQPQHF.

This clone was found once. The chain has TRBV12-5 and TRBJ2-3, with 8 nucleotides matching TRBD2. Germline CDR1 and CDR2: LGHNT and FRNRAP. V was pared by 2 bases and J by 1 base, with 11 bases of the junction left unmatched. The CDR3 spans 18 residues. In DNA form, the CDR3 reads TGTGCTAGTGGTTTGACCCTCGGGAGTAGCGGGGGCACAGATACGCAGTATTTT. It yields the protein CASGLTLGSSGGTDTQYF.

This chain joins TRBV29-1 and TRBJ1-4; tentatively, D is TRBD1 (5 bases). Trimming removed 4 bases at V and 3 bases at J, with 12 bases between. Germline V lookup: CDR1 SQVTM, CDR2 ANQGSEA. The CDR3 runs to 14 residues. The CDR3 region has the DNA TGCAGCGTTGCGCAAGGGGCTGCTAATGAAAAACTGTTTTTT. This encodes CSVAQGAANEKLFF.

CDR3 coding DNA: TGTGCCAGCAGTTTAAACAGGGGGCTTGGCTATGGCTACACCTTC. It encodes CASSLNRGLGYGYTF. This chain uses TRBV27 with TRBJ1-2, with TRBD1 identical over 9 bases. Looked up from germline, CDR1 is MNHEY and CDR2 is SMNVEV (reference sequence). The CDR3 contains 15 residues. V lost 2 bases, J lost 4 bases, and 5 bases stayed unmatched.

The chain uses TRBV15 and TRBJ1-2, with D tentatively TRBD1 (6 bases). Trimming stripped 5 bases from V and 1 base from J, with 17 bases between. This CDR3 has 16 residues. Germline CDR1 is LNHNV and CDR2 is YYDKDF (reference sequence). The CDR3: CATSGLQGQFNYGYTF. The CDR3, as DNA: TGTGCCACCAGCGGACTTCAAGGACAGTTTAACTATGGCTACACCTTC. Full variable domain (outside the CDR3, taken from reference TRBV15 and TRBJ1-2): DAMVIQNPRYQVTQFGKPVTLSCSQTLNHNVMYWYQQKSSQAPKLLFHYYDKDFNNEADTPDNFQSRRPNTSFCFLDIRSPGLGDTAMYLCATSGLQGQFNYGYTFGSGTRLTVV.

This chain connects TRBV6-1 to TRBJ1-1, with no clear D. Germline loops: CDR1 MNHNS, CDR2 SASEGT. CDR3 length: 20 residues. V was shortened by 0 bases and J by 3 bases, with 26 bases between the two germline ends. The CDR3 spells CASSEAREVGLSSMDTEAFF. The CDR3 nucleotides read TGTGCCAGCAGTGAAGCACGGGAGGTAGGTCTGTCATCCATGGACACTGAAGCTTTCTTT.

The chain combines TRBV19 with TRBJ2-1, with 9 bases fitting TRBD2. CDR1 and CDR2 from the germline V gene are LNHDA and SQIVND (reference sequence). The CDR3 extends over 17 amino acids. V lost 3 bases, J lost 1 base, and 7 bases stayed unmatched. In DNA, the CDR3 is TGTGCCAGTAGTATTAAGACTAGCGGCCTGTCCTACAATGAGCAGTTCTTC. Protein: CASSIKTSGLSYNEQFF.

Only a few counts were recorded for this clone. CDR3 coding DNA: TGTGCCAGCAGCCCCGATTCTCCGGACACCGGGGAGCTGTTTTTT. This codes for CASSPDSPDTGELFF. V is TRBV3-1 (or the pseudogene TRBV3-2) and J is TRBJ2-2; D not resolved. The CDR3 is 15 amino acids. Germline V CDR1 and CDR2: LGHDT, YNNKEL (reference sequence). Trimming took 4 bases from V and 3 from J, leaving 12 bases between them.

This clone was detected only once. V is TRBV5-1 and J is TRBJ2-3, with 9 bases lining up with TRBD2. Per the germline V gene, CDR1 is SGHRS and CDR2 is YFSETQ. V shed 1 base and J 5 bases; nucleotides not matched to a gene: 8. The CDR3 spans 16 residues. The CDR3 spells CASSLIGGGARDTQYF. For the CDR3, the DNA is TGCGCCAGCAGCTTGATAGGCGGGGGGGCTCGAGATACGCAGTATTTT.

The chain has TRBV7-7 and TRBJ2-3; TRBD2 is a possible D gene (5 bases). Germline V gives CDR1 SSHAT, CDR2 FNYEAQ (reference sequence). V lost 2 bases, J lost 2 bases, and 11 bases lay in between. There are 15 residues in the CDR3. The CDR3 region is CASSLLGGPTDTQYF. CDR3 DNA: TGTGCCAGCAGCTTACTGGGCGGGCCCACAGATACGCAGTATTTT.

The V gene is TRBV6-6, the J gene TRBJ2-7; 8 nucleotides line up with TRBD1. Per germline, CDR1 MNHNY and CDR2 SVGAGI (reference sequence). V was clipped by 4 bases and J by 4 bases; unmatched bases: 6. This CDR3 region has 14 residues. In DNA form, the CDR3 reads TGTGCCAGCAGTTCGACAGGGGCGGGGTACGAGCAGTACTTC. It yields the protein CASSSTGAGYEQYF.

The V gene is TRBV19, the J gene TRBJ2-1; D call uncertain. This CDR3 has 12 amino acids. Germline V gene data show CDR1 as LNHDA and CDR2 as SQIVND (reference sequence). Trimming removed 10 bases at V and 8 bases at J, with 15 bases between. CDR3 nucleotides: TGTGCCACCCGGTCCACTTTTTATGAGCAGTTCTTC. Translation: CATRSTFYEQFF.

The rearrangement joins TRBV12-3 or TRBV12-4 to TRBJ1-5, with D uncertain. This CDR3 is 13 amino acids long. V was pared by 1 base and J by 7 bases, with 8 bases between. For the CDR3, the DNA is TGTGCCAGCAGTTTAGGGGCGTGGCAGCCCCAGCATTTT. Protein sequence: CASSLGAWQPQHF.

This clone was counted only a few times. The sample holds other DNA sequences that translate to the same CDR3. This sequence joins TRBV10-1 and TRBJ2-1, with 7 positions matching TRBD2. This CDR3 has 14 residues. Losses at the gene ends were 5 bases for V and 4 bases for J; bases not matched to a gene: 5. Germline values: CDR1 WNHNN, CDR2 SYGVQD (reference sequence). CDR3 loop: CASSPSGDYNEQFF. The CDR3 DNA follows: TGCGCCAGCAGTCCCAGCGGGGATTACAATGAGCAGTTCTTC.

The chain links TRBV12-3 or TRBV12-4 to TRBJ1-2; TRBD1 might be the D (5 bases). V lost 7 bases, J lost 3 bases, and 12 bases lay in between. The CDR3 runs to 13 residues. CDR3 protein: CASTRDRDYGYTF. The CDR3 DNA reads TGTGCCAGCACCCGAGACAGAGACTATGGCTACACCTTC.

This sequence joins TRBV3-1 (or the pseudogene TRBV3-2) and TRBJ1-5; 8 nucleotides line up with TRBD1. CDR3 length: 16 amino acids. Germline V gene lookup returns CDR1 LGHDT and CDR2 YNNKEL (reference sequence). Trimming at V came to 4 bases and at J to 3 bases, leaving 8 bases not matched to a gene. CDR3 sequence: CASSPDTGGVNQPQHF. The DNA for the CDR3 is TGTGCCAGCAGCCCAGATACAGGGGGAGTCAATCAGCCCCAGCATTTT.

The V call is TRBV24-1, the J call TRBJ1-2, with TRBD1 matching 10 bases. Germline V gene lookup returns CDR1 KGHDR and CDR2 SFDVKD. The CDR3 extends over 13 amino acids. J was trimmed by 7 bases and V by 3 bases; bases with no gene match: 1. DNA of the CDR3: TGTGCCACCAGTGATGACAGGGGGCTTGGCTACACCTTC. As protein: CATSDDRGLGYTF.

The chain joins TRBV5-1 to TRBJ1-5, with 10 bases fitting TRBD1. The CDR3 has 14 amino acids. The germline CDR1 and CDR2 sequences are SGHRS and YFSETQ. The V and J ends lost 4 bases and 5 bases, in that order; junction bases with no gene match: 3. CDR3: CASSQTGGDQPQHF. DNA of the CDR3: TGCGCCAGCAGCCAGACAGGGGGCGATCAGCCCCAGCATTTT.

The chain carries TRBV27 and TRBJ2-3; a possible D gene is TRBD1 (5 bases). CDR3 size: 15 residues. Germline CDR1 is MNHEY and CDR2 is SMNVEV (reference sequence). With 6 bases removed from V and 2 bases from J, the gap between germline ends came to 15 bases. The CDR3 loop is CASRYGAKNTDTQYF. The CDR3 DNA reads TGTGCCAGCAGATATGGGGCCAAAAACACAGATACGCAGTATTTT.

The chain is built from TRBV30 and TRBJ1-1, with a tentative D call TRBD1 (5 bases). There are 16 residues in the CDR3. CDR1 GTSNPN and CDR2 SVGIG come from the germline V gene (reference sequence). With 0 bases removed from V and 0 bases from J, the gap between germline ends came to 14 bases. CDR3 DNA sequence: TGTGCCTGGAGTGTACAAGCGACAGTCATGAACACTGAAGCTTTCTTT. Translating it yields CAWSVQATVMNTEAFF.

The rearrangement links TRBV9 to TRBJ1-5; 9 nucleotides align to TRBD1. The CDR3 consists of 16 residues. Germline V gene sequence: CDR1 SGDLS, CDR2 YYNGEE. V lost 3 bases and J lost 3; bases outside the gene matches: 7. Here the CDR3 DNA reads TGTGCCAGCAGCGAGGGGGACAGGGTAGACAATCAGCCCCAGCATTTT. It encodes CASSEGDRVDNQPQHF.

CDR3 sequence: CASSLRQSEAFF. DNA for the CDR3: TGTGCCAGCAGCTTAAGACAGTCTGAAGCTTTCTTT. The gene calls are TRBV7-8 and TRBJ1-1, with D possibly TRBD1 on 5 matching bases. This CDR3 spans 12 amino acids. Germline CDR1 reads SGHVS; CDR2 reads FQNEAQ. Trimming shortened V by 2 bases and J by 6 bases, and 7 bases separated the two germline ends.